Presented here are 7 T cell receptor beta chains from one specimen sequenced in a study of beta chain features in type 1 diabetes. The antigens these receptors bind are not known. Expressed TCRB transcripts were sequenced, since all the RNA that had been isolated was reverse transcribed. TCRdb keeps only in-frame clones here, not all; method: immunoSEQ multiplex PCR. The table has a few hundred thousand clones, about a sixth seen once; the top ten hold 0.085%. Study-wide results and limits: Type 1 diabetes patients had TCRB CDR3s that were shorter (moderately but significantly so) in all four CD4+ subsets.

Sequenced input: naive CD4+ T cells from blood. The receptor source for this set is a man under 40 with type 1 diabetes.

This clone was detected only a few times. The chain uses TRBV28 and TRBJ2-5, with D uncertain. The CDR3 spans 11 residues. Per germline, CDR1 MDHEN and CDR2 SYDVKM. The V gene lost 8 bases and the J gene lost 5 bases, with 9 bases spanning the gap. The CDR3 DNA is TGTGCCAGCTTTCTGCGGGAGACCCAGTACTTC. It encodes CASFLRETQYF. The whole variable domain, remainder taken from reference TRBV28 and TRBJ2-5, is DVKVTQSSRYLVKRTGEKVFLECVQDMDHENMFWYRQDPGLGLRLIYFSYDVKMKEKGDIPEGYSVSREKKERFSLILESASTNQTSMYLCASFLRETQYFGPGTRLLVL.

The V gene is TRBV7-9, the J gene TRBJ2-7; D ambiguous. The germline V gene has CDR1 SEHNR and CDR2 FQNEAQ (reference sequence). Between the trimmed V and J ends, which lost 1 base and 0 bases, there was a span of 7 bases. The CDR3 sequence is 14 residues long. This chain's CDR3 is CASSLGANSYEQYF. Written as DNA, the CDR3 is TGTGCCAGCAGCTTAGGAGCAAACTCCTACGAGCAGTACTTC.

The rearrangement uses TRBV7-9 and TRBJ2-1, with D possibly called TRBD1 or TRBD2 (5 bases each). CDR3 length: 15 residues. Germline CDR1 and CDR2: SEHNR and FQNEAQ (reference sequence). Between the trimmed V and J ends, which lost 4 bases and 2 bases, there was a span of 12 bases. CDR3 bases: TGTGCCAGCAGCTACGTGGGACGGACCTACAATGAGCAGTTCTTC. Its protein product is CASSYVGRTYNEQFF.

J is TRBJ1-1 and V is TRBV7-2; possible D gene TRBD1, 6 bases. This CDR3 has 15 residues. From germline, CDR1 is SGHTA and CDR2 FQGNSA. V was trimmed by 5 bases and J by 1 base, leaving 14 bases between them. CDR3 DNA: TGTGCCAGCAGCCCGACGACAGGACAGAACACTGAAGCTTTCTTT. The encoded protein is CASSPTTGQNTEAFF.

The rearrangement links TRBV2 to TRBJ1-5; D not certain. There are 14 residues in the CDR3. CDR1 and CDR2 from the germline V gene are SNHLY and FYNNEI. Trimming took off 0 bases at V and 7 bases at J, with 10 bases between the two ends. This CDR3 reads CASSEAGSGQPQHF. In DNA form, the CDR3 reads TGTGCCAGCAGTGAAGCAGGGAGCGGGCAGCCCCAGCATTTT.

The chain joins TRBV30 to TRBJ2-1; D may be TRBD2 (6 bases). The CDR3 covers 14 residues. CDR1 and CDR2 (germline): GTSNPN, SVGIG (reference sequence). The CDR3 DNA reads TGTGCTTCGGGGGAAGGCAGCTCCTACAATGAGCAGTTCTTC. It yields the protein CASGEGSSYNEQFF.

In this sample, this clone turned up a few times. CDR3 coding DNA: TGTGCCAGCAGCCCGTGGACTAGCGTGAGGGATGAGCAGTTCTTC. This translates into CASSPWTSVRDEQFF. The V gene is TRBV11-2, the J gene TRBJ2-1; 9 nucleotides align to TRBD2. From germline, CDR1 is SGHAT and CDR2 FQNNGV. J was trimmed by 8 bases and V by 5 bases; bases with no gene match: 10. The CDR3 has 15 amino acids.